Presented here are 29 T cell receptor beta chains from one specimen sequenced in a study of shared clonotypes between healthy human individuals. In the naive CD8 group, cells lacked CD45RO and were positively selected for CCR7, so terminally differentiated effector memory CD45RA+ cells were left out. Only in-frame clones appear in the TCRdb table, and some are missing; sequencing was by immunoSEQ multiplex PCR. The repertoire holds hundreds of thousands of clones, approximately 95% seen once, with approximately 0.11% in the top ten. The sample was naive CD8+ T cells sorted from blood. These TCRs come from a woman under 40 in good health.

The V gene is TRBV5-1, the J gene TRBJ2-7; TRBD2 is a possible D gene (6 bases). The CDR3 sequence is 15 residues long. V dropped 0 bases and J dropped 0 bases, with 10 bases sitting between them. Germline CDR1 and CDR2: SGHRS and YFSETQ. CDR3 sequence (DNA): TGCGCCAGCAGCTTGGTATCTAGCGACTCCTACGAGCAGTACTTC. It codes for CASSLVSSDSYEQYF. The variable domain in full, completed from reference TRBV5-1 and TRBJ2-7, reads KAGVTQTPRYLIKTRGQQVTLSCSPISGHRSVSWYQQTPGQGLQFLFEYFSETQRNKGNFPGRFSGRQFSNSRSEMNVSTLELGDSALYLCASSLVSSDSYEQYFGPGTRLTVT.

The J gene is TRBJ1-1, the V gene TRBV28; D is possibly TRBD1 (5 bases). V was cut by 6 bases and J by 5 bases, with 10 bases left in between. CDR1 and CDR2 (germline): MDHEN, SYDVKM. CDR3 length: 12 residues. CDR3 nucleotides: TGTGCCAGCAGGATGGGGCATACTGAAGCTTTCTTT. This encodes CASRMGHTEAFF.

This sequence joins TRBV28 and TRBJ2-1, with D hard to call. The CDR3 consists of 15 residues. Germline lookup yields CDR1 MDHEN and CDR2 SYDVKM. Trimming pared 6 bases from V and 5 bases from J, leaving 17 bases between. The CDR3 loop is CASRGGSSLNNEQFF. In DNA, the CDR3 is TGTGCCAGCAGGGGCGGCAGTTCCCTCAACAATGAGCAGTTCTTC.

The chain couples TRBV28 to TRBJ2-7, with a possible D match to TRBD2 (5 bases). Between the trimmed V and J ends, which lost 1 base and 0 bases, there was a span of 7 bases. The CDR3 is 14 residues long. Germline CDR1 reads MDHEN; CDR2 reads SYDVKM. The CDR3 sequence: CASSLLRDSYEQYF. CDR3 coding DNA: TGTGCCAGCAGTTTATTGAGGGACTCCTACGAGCAGTACTTC.

The V call is TRBV11-2, the J call TRBJ2-7, with 9 bases lining up with TRBD2. The germline V gene encodes CDR1 SGHAT and CDR2 FQNNGV. J lost 2 bases, V lost 2 bases, and 4 bases had no gene match. CDR3 size: 15 residues. The CDR3 DNA follows: TGTGCCAGCAGCTTACGATCTAGCGGGACCTACGAGCAGTACTTC. Amino acids: CASSLRSSGTYEQYF.

The V gene is TRBV6-5, the J gene TRBJ2-7, with a tentative D call TRBD2 (5 bases). There are 14 residues in the CDR3. CDR1 is MNHEY and CDR2 is SVGAGI in the germline V gene. Trimming stripped 5 bases from V and 4 bases from J, with 15 bases between. CDR3 sequence: CASSRGSGKYEQYF. The CDR3 DNA is TGTGCCAGCAGTCGGGGTTCGGGTAAATACGAGCAGTACTTC.

The chain has TRBV19 and TRBJ2-5; 9 nucleotides align to TRBD1. The V gene's germline CDR1 is LNHDA and CDR2 SQIVND (reference sequence). The CDR3 is 16 residues long. V was pared by 4 bases and J by 3 bases, with 9 bases of the junction left unmatched. This CDR3 is CASSTTGTGFEETQYF. In DNA form, the CDR3 reads TGTGCCAGTAGTACGACCGGGACAGGGTTCGAAGAGACCCAGTACTTC.

This chain joins TRBV19 and TRBJ1-1, with D perhaps TRBD1 (6 bases). The CDR3 length is 13 residues. The ends were cut back, 5 bases at V and 4 bases at J, with 11 bases in the middle. Per the germline V gene, CDR1 is LNHDA and CDR2 is SQIVND (reference sequence). The CDR3 DNA sequence: TGTGCCAGTAGTTGGCCAGGGGTCACTGAAGCTTTCTTT. Translated: CASSWPGVTEAFF.

The chain uses TRBV28 and TRBJ2-1, with 9 nucleotides matching TRBD2. Germline lookup yields CDR1 MDHEN and CDR2 SYDVKM. V gave up 3 bases and J gave up 8 bases; unmatched junction bases: 8. The CDR3 spans 15 residues. The CDR3, as DNA: TGTGCCAGCAGTTTTCTTAGCGGGAGTTCTGATGAGCAGTTCTTC. Translation: CASSFLSGSSDEQFF.

This chain links TRBV5-5 with TRBJ2-7; 7 bases line up with TRBD2. The trim removed 4 bases at V and 3 bases at J, leaving 13 bases unmatched. Germline V gene lookup returns CDR1 SGHKS and CDR2 YYEKEE (reference sequence). This CDR3 region has 16 residues. CDR3 amino acids: CASSDPGRGPFYEQYF. The CDR3 DNA reads TGTGCCAGCAGCGACCCAGGGAGGGGTCCCTTCTACGAGCAGTACTTC. Full variable domain (remainder filled in from reference TRBV5-5 and TRBJ2-7): DAGVTQSPTHLIKTRGQQVTLRCSPISGHKSVSWYQQVLGQGPQFIFQYYEKEERGRGNFPDRFSARQFPNYSSELNVNALLLGDSALYLCASSDPGRGPFYEQYFGPGTRLTVT.

The chain is built from TRBV28 and TRBJ2-7; possibly TRBD2 for D (5 bases). The germline V and J ends were trimmed by 6 bases and 7 bases, with 10 bases remaining between them. The CDR3 extends over 11 amino acids. Germline V gives CDR1 MDHEN, CDR2 SYDVKM. The CDR3 bases are TGTGCCAGCAGCTGGACGGGAGAGCAGTACTTC. Residues: CASSWTGEQYF.

CDR3 sequence: CASSQAQGRNQPQHF. In DNA, the CDR3 is TGCGCCAGCAGCCAAGCACAGGGTCGCAATCAGCCCCAGCATTTT. The V call is TRBV4-1, the J call TRBJ1-5; D may be TRBD1 (6 bases). Germline loops: CDR1 MGHRA, CDR2 YSYEKL. The CDR3 loop spans 15 amino acids. V lost 1 base and J lost 2, with 9 bases in between.

Of note for this clone: This sequence may be a read error, since a much larger clone differs from it by one base. V and J are TRBV5-6 and TRBJ2-7; D not resolved. The CDR3 extends over 11 amino acids. Trimming took 1 base from V and 6 from J, leaving 5 bases between them. CDR1 is SGHDT, CDR2 YYEEEE, per germline. DNA for the CDR3: TGTGCCAGCAGCTTGTTGAGCGAGCAGTACTTC. This sequence encodes CASSLLSEQYF.

The rearrangement links TRBV5-6 to TRBJ1-2; TRBD1 is a possible D gene (6 bases). This CDR3 contains 13 residues. Between the trimmed V and J ends, which lost 0 bases and 6 bases, there was a span of 9 bases. The germline gives CDR1 SGHDT, CDR2 YYEEEE. CDR3 DNA sequence: TGTGCCAGCAGCTTGGGGGACAACCATGGCTACACCTTC. Protein product: CASSLGDNHGYTF.

The chain recombines TRBV15 with TRBJ1-5; TRBD1 matches at 7 bases. The V gene end was trimmed by 5 bases and the J gene end by 4 bases; junction bases not matched to a gene: 8. Germline CDR1 and CDR2: LNHNV and YYDKDF (reference sequence). The CDR3 spans 15 residues. The CDR3 loop is CATSLRAGGNQPQHF. The DNA for the CDR3 is TGTGCCACCAGCCTAAGGGCAGGGGGGAATCAGCCCCAGCATTTT.

The V gene is TRBV2, the J gene TRBJ2-1; TRBD2 agrees at 7 bases. The CDR3 contains 13 residues. Germline assignment: CDR1 SNHLY and CDR2 FYNNEI. V lost 6 bases to trimming and J lost 7 bases; unmatched junction nucleotides: 6. CDR3 nucleotide sequence: TGTGCCAGCAGGAGCGGGGAGGCTAATGAGCAGTTCTTC. Protein sequence: CASRSGEANEQFF.

This clone was detected only once. The chain joins TRBV4-2 to TRBJ2-1; tentatively, D is TRBD1 (6 bases). Looked up from germline, CDR1 is LGHNA and CDR2 is YNFKEQ. CDR3 size: 12 residues. Trimming removed 5 bases at V and 10 bases at J, with 12 bases between. The CDR3 bases are TGTGCCAGCAGCGCCCGACAGGTAGAGCAGTTCTTC. Its translation: CASSARQVEQFF.

The chain carries TRBV7-8 and TRBJ1-4, with D tentatively TRBD1 (5 bases). The CDR3 loop spans 21 amino acids. V was shortened by 6 bases and J by 0 bases, with 29 bases between the two germline ends. The germline V gene encodes CDR1 SGHVS and CDR2 FQNEAQ. CDR3 bases: TGTGCCAGCAGTGGGGGTTTAGGGATCCTCTCATACACTGCAACTAATGAAAAACTGTTTTTT. Amino acids: CASSGGLGILSYTATNEKLFF.

The gene calls are TRBV7-9 and TRBJ1-2; 7 nucleotides agree with TRBD1. Germline V gene data show CDR1 as SEHNR and CDR2 as FQNEAQ (reference sequence). CDR3 length equals 12 residues. Trimming removed 5 bases from V and 7 bases from J; junction bases left unmatched: 4. The CDR3 region is CASSPDRAGYTF. The CDR3 DNA reads as TGTGCCAGCAGCCCTGACAGGGCTGGCTACACCTTC.

This sequence joins TRBV7-6 and TRBJ2-2; TRBD1 is a possible D gene (6 bases). V was cut by 1 base and J by 10 bases, with 16 bases left in between. Per germline, CDR1 SGHVS and CDR2 FNYEAQ. This CDR3 is 15 amino acids long. This CDR3 is CASSLDRQGYPELFF. The CDR3 nucleotides are TGTGCCAGCAGCTTAGACAGGCAGGGGTATCCGGAGCTGTTTTTT.

This chain uses TRBV7-9 with TRBJ2-3; 7 nucleotides agree with TRBD2. The CDR3 has 16 residues. Germline CDR1 and CDR2: SEHNR and FQNEAQ (reference sequence). The trim removed 3 bases at V and 5 bases at J, leaving 11 bases unmatched. The CDR3 coding sequence is TGTGCCAGCAGCTTCGGTCGGGGGAGGGCCCAAGATACGCAGTATTTT. Protein product: CASSFGRGRAQDTQYF.

CDR3 bases: TGTGCCAGCAGCTTTCTGCGGTCCTCCACAGATACGCAGTATTTT. It is translated as CASSFLRSSTDTQYF. The gene calls are TRBV11-1 and TRBJ2-3; D is undetermined. This CDR3 spans 15 amino acids. CDR1 is SGHAT and CDR2 is FQDESV in the germline V gene (reference sequence). Trimming took off 3 bases at V and 2 bases at J, with 12 bases between the two ends.

V and J are TRBV6-6 and TRBJ1-4; no definite D call. The germline gives CDR1 MNHNY, CDR2 SVGAGI (reference sequence). Between the trimmed V and J ends, which lost 2 bases and 5 bases, there was a span of 12 bases. The CDR3 has 15 amino acids. The CDR3 sequence is CASSYVNSPNEKLFF. In nucleotides, the CDR3 is TGTGCCAGCAGTTACGTGAACTCACCGAATGAAAAACTGTTTTTT.

The chain carries TRBV19 and TRBJ2-7; 12 bases map to TRBD1. Germline trimming cut 5 bases from V and 5 bases from J; bases unmatched to any gene: 10. There are 16 residues in the CDR3. Germline CDR1 reads LNHDA; CDR2 reads SQIVND (reference sequence). The CDR3 region is CASSAAGTGGRNEQYF. The CDR3 DNA reads as TGTGCCAGTAGTGCCGCCGGGACAGGGGGCCGAAACGAGCAGTACTTC.

V usage is TRBV7-2 and J usage is TRBJ2-3; D remains ambiguous. The V and J ends lost 2 bases and 6 bases respectively, with 6 bases between them. CDR1 is SGHTA and CDR2 is FQGNSA in the germline V gene. The CDR3 sequence is 12 residues long. The CDR3 region has the DNA TGTGCCAGCAGCTTAAGTGAGGATACGCAGTATTTT. The encoded protein is CASSLSEDTQYF. Supplemented by reference TRBV7-2 and TRBJ2-3, the full variable domain reads GAGVSQSPSNKVTEKGKDVELRCDPISGHTALYWYRQSLGQGLEFLIYFQGNSAPDKSGLPSDRFSAERTGGSVSTLTIQRTQQEDSAVYLCASSLSEDTQYFGPGTRLTVL.

This chain's CDR3 is CASSYRGAANEKLFF. CDR3 DNA: TGTGCCAGCAGCTATCGGGGGGCAGCTAATGAAAAACTGTTTTTT. The chain combines TRBV13 with TRBJ1-4; the D gene is possibly TRBD1 (6 bases). V was cut by 4 bases and J by 3 bases, with 12 bases left in between. CDR1 and CDR2 (germline): PRHDT, FYEKMQ (reference sequence). The CDR3 consists of 15 residues.

The J gene is TRBJ2-1, the V gene TRBV4-2; tentative D call: TRBD2 (6 bases). The CDR3 runs to 15 residues. Germline V CDR1 and CDR2: LGHNA, YNFKEQ. V was trimmed by 0 bases and J by 5 bases, leaving 11 bases between them. Here the CDR3 DNA reads TGTGCCAGCAGCCAAGAGGACGGAGGGAACAATGAGCAGTTCTTC. It is translated as CASSQEDGGNNEQFF.

V usage is TRBV7-8 and J usage is TRBJ2-7; 7 bases are shared with TRBD2. J lost 2 bases, V lost 1 base, and 11 bases had no gene match. The CDR3 covers 17 residues. CDR1 is SGHVS and CDR2 is FQNEAQ in the germline V gene. CDR3 sequence: CASSLEEVSGLTYEQYF. The CDR3 nucleotides are TGTGCCAGCAGCTTAGAGGAAGTTAGCGGGCTCACCTACGAGCAGTACTTC.

This sequence joins TRBV4-2 and TRBJ2-7; D gene uncertain. The length of the CDR3 is 15 residues. V dropped 3 bases and J dropped 0 bases, with 12 bases sitting between them. Germline lookup yields CDR1 LGHNA and CDR2 YNFKEQ. CDR3: CASSQTRVPSYEQYF. In DNA, the CDR3 is TGTGCCAGCAGCCAGACCCGCGTGCCCTCCTACGAGCAGTACTTC.